These 2 T cell receptor beta chains were sequenced from one sample in a study of CXCR3-negative and CXCR3-positive naive CD8 T cells. Study results and caveats: Naive CXCR3-positive cells had TRB CDR3s more hydrophobic than those of CXCR3-negative naive cells.

No antigens are known for them. UMI-labeled 5' RACE TRB cDNA libraries were prepared from the cells. Using the 5' RACE reads, TCRdb records one entry per CDR3 protein without DNA. Reported are some 150,000 distinct CDR3 sequences; the ten largest clones contain about 0.28%. Sequencing was performed on naive CXCR3+ CD8+ T cells from blood. The subset here: CD45RO-CCR7+CD27+CD95- naive CD8+ T cells expressing CXCR3 (TNR3+). The receptors were gathered from a human donor in good health. Some clones in this sample may be carry-over from other donors' samples.

The V call is TRBV6-5, the J call TRBJ2-3; TCRdb lists TRBD2, though no DNA is available to test this call. The CDR3 is 17 amino acids. Germline V gene sequence: CDR1 MNHEY, CDR2 SVGAGI. The CDR3 reads CASRQTPEGRNTDTQYF.

Its frequency marks this clonotype as medium-sized. The chain carries TRBV29-1 and TRBJ2-1; TCRdb's D call of TRBD2 is untestable without DNA. This CDR3 is built from 15 residues. Germline-derived CDR1 and CDR2 are SQVTM and ANQGSEA. The CDR3: CSVVLAGIVVDEQFF.